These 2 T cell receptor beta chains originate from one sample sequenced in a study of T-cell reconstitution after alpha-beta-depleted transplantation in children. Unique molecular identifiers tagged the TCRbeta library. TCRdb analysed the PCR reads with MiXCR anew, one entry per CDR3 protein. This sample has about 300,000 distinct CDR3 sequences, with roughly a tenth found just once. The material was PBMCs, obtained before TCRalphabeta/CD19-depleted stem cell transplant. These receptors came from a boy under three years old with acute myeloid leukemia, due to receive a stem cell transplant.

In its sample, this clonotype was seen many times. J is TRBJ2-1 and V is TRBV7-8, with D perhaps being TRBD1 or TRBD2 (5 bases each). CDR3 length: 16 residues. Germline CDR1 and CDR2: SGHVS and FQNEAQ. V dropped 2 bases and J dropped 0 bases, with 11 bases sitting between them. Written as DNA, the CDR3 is TGTGCCAGCAGCTTACTGGGACCAAGCTCCTACAATGAGCAGTTCTTC. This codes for CASSLLGPSSYNEQFF.

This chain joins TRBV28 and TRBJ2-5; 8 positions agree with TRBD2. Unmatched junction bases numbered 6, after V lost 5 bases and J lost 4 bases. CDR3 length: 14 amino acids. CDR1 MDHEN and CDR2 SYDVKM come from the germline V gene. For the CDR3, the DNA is TGTGCCAGCAGTCCCTCGGGGGGGGGAGAGACCCAGTACTTC. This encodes CASSPSGGGETQYF.